This T cell receptor beta chain was obtained from a study of T-cell reconstitution after alpha-beta-depleted transplantation in children. Whole-study results and caveats: Reported findings indicate that, about two months after transplant, alpha-beta T cells came from several hundred expanded clones, which were derived from non-depleted graft cells. Most T-cell counts and diversity one year after the transplant came from T cells that were newly produced.

Worth noting for this clonotype: What it binds is not known.

Unique molecular identifiers were incorporated into the prepared TCRbeta library. Via MiXCR, TCRdb re-called the PCR reads, giving one row per CDR3 protein. The table lists 250,000 to 300,000 distinct CDR3 sequences, roughly a tenth of them singletons. This CDR3 region has 15 residues. After removal of 5 bases from V and 4 bases from J, the junction contained 8 bases not matched to a gene. CDR1 is MDHEN, CDR2 SYDVKM, per germline. The chain has TRBV28 and TRBJ1-5; TRBD1 matches 7 bases. The sequencing here drew on PBMCs, taken before TCRalphabeta/CD19-depleted stem cell transplant. This TCR derives from a boy under two years old with acute myeloid leukemia, due to receive a stem cell transplant. The CDR3 loop reads CASSLTGMRNQPQHF. CDR3 in DNA: TGTGCCAGCAGTCTGACAGGGATGAGGAATCAGCCCCAGCATTTT.